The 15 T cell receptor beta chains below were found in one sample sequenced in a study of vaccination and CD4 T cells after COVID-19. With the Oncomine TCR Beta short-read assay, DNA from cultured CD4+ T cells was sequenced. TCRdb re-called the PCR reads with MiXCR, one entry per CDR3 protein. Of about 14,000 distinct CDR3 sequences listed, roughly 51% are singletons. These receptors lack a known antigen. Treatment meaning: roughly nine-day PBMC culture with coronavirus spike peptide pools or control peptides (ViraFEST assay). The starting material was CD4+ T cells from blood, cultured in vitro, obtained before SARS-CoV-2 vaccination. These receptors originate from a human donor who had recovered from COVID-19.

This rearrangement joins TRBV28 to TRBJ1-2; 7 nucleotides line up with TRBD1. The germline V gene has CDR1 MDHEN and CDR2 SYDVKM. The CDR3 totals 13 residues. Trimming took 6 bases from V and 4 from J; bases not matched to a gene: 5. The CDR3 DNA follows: TGTGCCAGCAGCGCAAGGACAGGCTATGGCTACACCTTC. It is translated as CASSARTGYGYTF.

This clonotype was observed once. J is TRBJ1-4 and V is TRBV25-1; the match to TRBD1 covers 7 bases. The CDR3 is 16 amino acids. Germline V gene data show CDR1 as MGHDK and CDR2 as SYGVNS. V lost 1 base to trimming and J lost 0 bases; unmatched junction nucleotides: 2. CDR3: CASSELGTATNEKLFF. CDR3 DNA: TGTGCCAGCAGTGAATTGGGGACAGCAACTAATGAAAAACTGTTTTTT. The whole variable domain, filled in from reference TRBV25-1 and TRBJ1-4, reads EADIYQTPRYLVIGTGKKITLECSQTMGHDKMYWYQQDPGMELHLIHYSYGVNSTEKGDLSSESTVSRIRTEHFPLTLESARPSHTSQYLCASSELGTATNEKLFFGSGTQLSVL.

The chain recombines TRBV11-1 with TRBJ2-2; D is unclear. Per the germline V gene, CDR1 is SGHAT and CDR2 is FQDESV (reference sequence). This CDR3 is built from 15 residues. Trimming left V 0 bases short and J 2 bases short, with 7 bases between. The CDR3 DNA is TGTGCCAGCAGCTTAGCTGGGCGAAACACCGGGGAGCTGTTTTTT. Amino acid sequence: CASSLAGRNTGELFF.

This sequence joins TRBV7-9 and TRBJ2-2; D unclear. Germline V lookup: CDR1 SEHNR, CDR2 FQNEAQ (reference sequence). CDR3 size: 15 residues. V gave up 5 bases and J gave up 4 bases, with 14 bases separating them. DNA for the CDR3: TGTGCCAGCAGCCCTCCCGTCGCTACCACCGGGGAGCTGTTTTTT. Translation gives CASSPPVATTGELFF.

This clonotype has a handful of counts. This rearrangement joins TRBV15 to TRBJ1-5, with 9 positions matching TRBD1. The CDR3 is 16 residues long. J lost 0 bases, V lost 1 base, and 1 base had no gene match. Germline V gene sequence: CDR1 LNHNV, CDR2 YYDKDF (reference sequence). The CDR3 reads CATSRGDRASNQPQHF. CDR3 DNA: TGTGCCACCAGCAGAGGGGACAGGGCTAGCAATCAGCCCCAGCATTTT.

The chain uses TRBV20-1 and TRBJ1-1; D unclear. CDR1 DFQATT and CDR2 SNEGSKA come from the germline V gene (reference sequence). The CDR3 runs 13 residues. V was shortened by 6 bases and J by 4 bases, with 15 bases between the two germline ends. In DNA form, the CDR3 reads TGCAGTGCCGGGAGTGGGGTCTCCACTGAAGCTTTCTTT. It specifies CSAGSGVSTEAFF.

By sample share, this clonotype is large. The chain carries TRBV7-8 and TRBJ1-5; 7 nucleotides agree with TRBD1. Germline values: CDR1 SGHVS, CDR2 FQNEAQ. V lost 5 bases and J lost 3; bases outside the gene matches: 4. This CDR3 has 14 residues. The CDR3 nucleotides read TGTGCCAGCAGCCAGGACAGGCTCAATCAGCCCCAGCATTTT. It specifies CASSQDRLNQPQHF. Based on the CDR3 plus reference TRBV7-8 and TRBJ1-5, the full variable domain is GAGVSQSPRYKVAKRGQDVALRCDPISGHVSLFWYQQALGQGPEFLTYFQNEAQLDKSGLPSDRFFAERPEGSVSTLKIQRTQQEDSAVYLCASSQDRLNQPQHFGDGTRLSIL.

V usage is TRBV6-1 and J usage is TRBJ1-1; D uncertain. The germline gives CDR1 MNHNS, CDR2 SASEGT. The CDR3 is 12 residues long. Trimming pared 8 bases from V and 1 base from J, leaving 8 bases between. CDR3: CASWTGNTEAFF. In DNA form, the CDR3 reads TGTGCCAGCTGGACGGGGAACACTGAAGCTTTCTTT.

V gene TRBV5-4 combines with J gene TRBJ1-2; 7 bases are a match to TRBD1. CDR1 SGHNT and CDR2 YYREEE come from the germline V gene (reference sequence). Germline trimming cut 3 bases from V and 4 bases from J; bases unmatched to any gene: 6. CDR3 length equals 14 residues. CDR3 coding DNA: TGTGCCAGCAGCTGGGGGACAGATTCCTATGGCTACACCTTC. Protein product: CASSWGTDSYGYTF. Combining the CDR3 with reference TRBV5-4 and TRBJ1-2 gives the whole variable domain ETGVTQSPTHLIKTRGQQVTLRCSSQSGHNTVSWYQQALGQGPQFIFQYYREEENGRGNFPPRFSGLQFPNYSSELNVNALELDDSALYLCASSWGTDSYGYTFGSGTRLTVV.

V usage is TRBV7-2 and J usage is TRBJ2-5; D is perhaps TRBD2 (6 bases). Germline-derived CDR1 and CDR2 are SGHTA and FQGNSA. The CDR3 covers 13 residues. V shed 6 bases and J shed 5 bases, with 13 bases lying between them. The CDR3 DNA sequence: TGTGCCAGCAGGTCCTGGGGGGAGGAGACCCAGTACTTC. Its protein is CASRSWGEETQYF.

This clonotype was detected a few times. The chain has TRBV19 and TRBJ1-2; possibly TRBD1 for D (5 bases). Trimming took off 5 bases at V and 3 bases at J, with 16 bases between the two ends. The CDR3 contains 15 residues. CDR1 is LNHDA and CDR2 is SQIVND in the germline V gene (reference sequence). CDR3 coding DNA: TGTGCCAGTAGTGCCGGGACGGATTCCCACTATGGCTACACCTTC. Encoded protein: CASSAGTDSHYGYTF.

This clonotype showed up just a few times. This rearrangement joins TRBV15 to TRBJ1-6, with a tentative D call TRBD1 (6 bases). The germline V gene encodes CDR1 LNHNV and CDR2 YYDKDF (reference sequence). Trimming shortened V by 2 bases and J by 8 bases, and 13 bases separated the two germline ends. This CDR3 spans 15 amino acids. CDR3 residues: CATSRLGQTDSPLHF. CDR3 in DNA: TGTGCCACCAGCAGACTCGGACAGACAGATTCACCCCTCCACTTT.

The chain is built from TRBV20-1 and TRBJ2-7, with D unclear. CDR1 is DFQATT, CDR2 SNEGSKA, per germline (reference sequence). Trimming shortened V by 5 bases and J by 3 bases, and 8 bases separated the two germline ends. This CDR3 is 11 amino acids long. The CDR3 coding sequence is TGCAGTGCTTCACAAGGCTACGAGCAGTACTTC. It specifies CSASQGYEQYF.

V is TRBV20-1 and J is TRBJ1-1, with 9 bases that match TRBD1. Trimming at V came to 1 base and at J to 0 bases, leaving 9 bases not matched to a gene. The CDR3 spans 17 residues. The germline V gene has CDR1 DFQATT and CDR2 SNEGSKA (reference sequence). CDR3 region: CSARAGTGRRMNTEAFF. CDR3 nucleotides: TGCAGTGCTAGAGCCGGGACAGGGAGAAGGATGAACACTGAAGCTTTCTTT.

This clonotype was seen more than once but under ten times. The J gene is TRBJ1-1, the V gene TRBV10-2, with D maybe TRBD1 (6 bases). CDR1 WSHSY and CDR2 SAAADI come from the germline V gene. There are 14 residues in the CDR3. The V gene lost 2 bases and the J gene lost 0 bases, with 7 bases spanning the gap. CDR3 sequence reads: CASSETGMNTEAFF. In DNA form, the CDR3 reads TGCGCCAGCAGTGAGACAGGGATGAACACTGAAGCTTTCTTT.